This T cell receptor (beta chain) was observed in a study of T cell responses to AZD1222 COVID-19 vaccine. Some clones are missing from TCRdb's copy, which holds only in-frame ones; the method was immunoSEQ multiplex PCR. The sample has roughly 150,000 clones, almost 95% seen once; the top ten hold over 8.5%. General study findings and limits: Nearly half of the spike-specific TCRs reportedly recognize variant regions that carry no mutations.

Concerning this clone: Its cognate antigen is unknown.

Investigators merged groups given second doses at roughly 4 or roughly 12 weeks. CDR1 is LNHDA and CDR2 is SQIVND in the germline V gene (reference sequence). The CDR3 runs 13 residues. The J segment lost 3 bases and the V segment lost 7 bases, leaving 5 bases of the junction unmatched. The chain links TRBV19 to TRBJ1-2, with 7 positions matching TRBD1. The material sequenced was peripheral blood, taken 28 days after the second AZD1222 dose. This TCR was sampled from an adult who received the AZD1222 COVID-19 vaccine. The CDR3: CASNDRVDYGYTF. As DNA, the CDR3 is TGTGCCAGTAATGACAGGGTTGACTATGGCTACACCTTC.